Below, 5 T cell receptor beta chains from the same sample are listed, as sequenced in a study of blood T cells in healthy people across ages. With a J-beta primer mix and a sample-barcoded 5' primer, a second PCR ran 7 to 11 cycles. Via MiXCR, TCRdb re-called the 5' RACE reads, giving one row per CDR3 protein. Of roughly 700,000 distinct CDR3 sequences detected, roughly 49% appear once; the ten largest clones hold around a third. The sample taken for sequencing was blood. The receptors shown here come from a woman aged 55 to 70 in good health.

This chain joins TRBV27 and TRBJ2-7; 11 nucleotides match TRBD2. After removal of 5 bases from V and 6 bases from J, the junction contained 6 bases not matched to a gene. The V gene's germline CDR1 is MNHEY and CDR2 SMNVEV (reference sequence). This CDR3 spans 14 amino acids. The CDR3 loop is CASSPLAGDREQYF. The CDR3 DNA reads as TGTGCCAGCAGTCCACTAGCGGGAGACCGCGAGCAGTACTTC.

The genes are TRBV5-1 and TRBJ2-3; no definite D call. Trimming took off 6 bases at V and 1 base at J, with 18 bases between the two ends. Germline CDR1 reads SGHRS; CDR2 reads YFSETQ. The CDR3 covers 16 residues. The CDR3 DNA is TGCGCCAGCACCCTGAATGCCAAAAGCGGCACAGATACGCAGTATTTT. It codes for CASTLNAKSGTDTQYF.

The chain is built from TRBV2 and TRBJ1-1, with 7 nucleotides matching TRBD1. Looked up from germline, CDR1 is SNHLY and CDR2 is FYNNEI. The CDR3 loop spans 14 amino acids. With 6 bases clipped from V and 5 bases from J, the junction kept 9 bases outside the gene matches. CDR3: CASRVQGPGTEAFF. CDR3 coding DNA: TGTGCCAGCAGGGTACAGGGGCCCGGGACTGAAGCTTTCTTT.

This chain links TRBV7-9 with TRBJ1-5, with TRBD1 matching over 7 bases. Trimming cost V 5 bases and J 2 bases; bases outside gene matches: 9. The CDR3 runs 16 residues. CDR1 and CDR2 from the germline V gene are SEHNR and FQNEAQ (reference sequence). CDR3 in amino acids: CASSQTGRDRNQPQHF. The CDR3, as DNA: TGTGCCAGCAGCCAGACAGGGCGGGATCGCAATCAGCCCCAGCATTTT.

Worth noting for this clonotype: A single base separates this from a much larger clone, so it may be a read error. The genes are TRBV11-1 and TRBJ2-5, with D maybe TRBD2 (5 bases). CDR1 is SGHAT, CDR2 FQDESV, per germline (reference sequence). CDR3 length equals 15 residues. The CDR3 reads CACSSTGLAGETQYF. Written as DNA, the CDR3 is TGTGCCTGCAGCTCCACCGGACTGGCGGGAGAGACCCAGTACTTC.